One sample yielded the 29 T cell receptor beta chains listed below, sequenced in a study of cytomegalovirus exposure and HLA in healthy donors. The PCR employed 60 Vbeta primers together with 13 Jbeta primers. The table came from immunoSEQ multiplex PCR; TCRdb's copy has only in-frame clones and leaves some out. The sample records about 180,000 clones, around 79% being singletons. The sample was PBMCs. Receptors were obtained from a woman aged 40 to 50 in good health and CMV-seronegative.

The CDR3, as DNA: TGTGCCACCAGCAGAGGGCAGGGGGCTGGGGCCAACGTCCTGACTTTC. It specifies CATSRGQGAGANVLTF. The rearrangement joins TRBV15 to TRBJ2-6; 7 bases line up with TRBD1. Germline V lookup: CDR1 LNHNV, CDR2 YYDKDF (reference sequence). CDR3 length equals 16 residues. J was trimmed by 2 bases and V by 1 base; bases with no gene match: 2.

The CDR3 loop reads CARSPSGNTIYF. CDR3 coding DNA: TGTGCCCGTTCCCCCTCTGGAAACACCATATATTTT. The chain recombines TRBV30 with TRBJ1-3; D uncertain. The CDR3 loop spans 12 amino acids. Trimming cost V 8 bases and J 0 bases, with 8 bases left between them. From germline, CDR1 is GTSNPN and CDR2 SVGIG (reference sequence).

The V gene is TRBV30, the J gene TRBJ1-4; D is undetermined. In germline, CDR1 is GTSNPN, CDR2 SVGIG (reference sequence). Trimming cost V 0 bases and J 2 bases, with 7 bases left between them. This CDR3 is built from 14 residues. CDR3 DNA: TGTGCCTGGAGTGTAGACACCACTAATGAAAAACTGTTTTTT. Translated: CAWSVDTTNEKLFF.

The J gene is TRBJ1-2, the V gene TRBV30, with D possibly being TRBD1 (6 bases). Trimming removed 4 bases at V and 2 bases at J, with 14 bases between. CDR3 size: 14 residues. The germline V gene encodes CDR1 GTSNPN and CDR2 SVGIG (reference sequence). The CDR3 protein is CAWTPGAVNYGYTF. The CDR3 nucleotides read TGTGCCTGGACCCCAGGGGCCGTAAACTATGGCTACACCTTC.

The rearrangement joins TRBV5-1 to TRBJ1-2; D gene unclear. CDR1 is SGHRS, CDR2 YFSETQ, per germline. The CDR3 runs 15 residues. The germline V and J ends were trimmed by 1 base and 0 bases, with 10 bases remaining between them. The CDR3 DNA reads TGCGCCAGCAGCTTGCTCCAGTCACCTAACTATGGCTACACCTTC. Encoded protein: CASSLLQSPNYGYTF.

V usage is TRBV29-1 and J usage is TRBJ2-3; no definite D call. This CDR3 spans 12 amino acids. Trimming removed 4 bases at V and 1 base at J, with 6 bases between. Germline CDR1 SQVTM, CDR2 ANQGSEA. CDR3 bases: TGCAGCGTTGGTCTAGGCACAGATACGCAGTATTTT. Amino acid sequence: CSVGLGTDTQYF.

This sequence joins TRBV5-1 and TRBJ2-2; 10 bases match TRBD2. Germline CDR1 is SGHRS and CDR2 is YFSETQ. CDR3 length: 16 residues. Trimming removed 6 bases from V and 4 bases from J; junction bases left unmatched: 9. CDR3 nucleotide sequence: TGCGCCAGCAAACCTAGCGGGAGCGTTGGCACCGGGGAGCTGTTTTTT. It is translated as CASKPSGSVGTGELFF.

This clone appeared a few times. CDR3 sequence: CATRTRFDTGELFF. The CDR3 bases are TGTGCCACCAGGACCAGGTTTGACACCGGGGAGCTGTTTTTT. The V call is TRBV15, the J call TRBJ2-2, with D unresolved. V was cut by 6 bases and J by 3 bases, with 11 bases left in between. Per germline, CDR1 LNHNV and CDR2 YYDKDF (reference sequence). This CDR3 is 14 amino acids long. The full variable domain, with the rest looked up from reference TRBV15 and TRBJ2-2, is DAMVIQNPRYQVTQFGKPVTLSCSQTLNHNVMYWYQQKSSQAPKLLFHYYDKDFNNEADTPDNFQSRRPNTSFCFLDIRSPGLGDTAMYLCATRTRFDTGELFFGEGSRLTVL.

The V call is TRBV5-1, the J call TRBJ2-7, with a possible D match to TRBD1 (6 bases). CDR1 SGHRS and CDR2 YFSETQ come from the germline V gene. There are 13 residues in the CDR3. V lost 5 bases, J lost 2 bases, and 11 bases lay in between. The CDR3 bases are TGCGCCAGCAGTCGGGACACCACCTACGAGCAGTACTTC. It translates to CASSRDTTYEQYF.

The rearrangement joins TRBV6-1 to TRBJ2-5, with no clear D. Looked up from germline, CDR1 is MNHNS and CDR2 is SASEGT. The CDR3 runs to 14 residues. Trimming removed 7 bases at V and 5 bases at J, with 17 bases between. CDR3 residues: CASIGVGPAETQYF. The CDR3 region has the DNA TGTGCCAGCATCGGAGTAGGCCCTGCCGAGACCCAGTACTTC.

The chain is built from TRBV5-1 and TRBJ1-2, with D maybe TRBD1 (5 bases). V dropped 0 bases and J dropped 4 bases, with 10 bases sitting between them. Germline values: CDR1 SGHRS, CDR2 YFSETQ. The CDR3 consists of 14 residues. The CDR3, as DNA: TGCGCCAGCAGCTTGGAGGCAGGGTTCTATGGCTACACCTTC. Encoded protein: CASSLEAGFYGYTF. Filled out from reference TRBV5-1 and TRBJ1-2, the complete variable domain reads KAGVTQTPRYLIKTRGQQVTLSCSPISGHRSVSWYQQTPGQGLQFLFEYFSETQRNKGNFPGRFSGRQFSNSRSEMNVSTLELGDSALYLCASSLEAGFYGYTFGSGTRLTVV.

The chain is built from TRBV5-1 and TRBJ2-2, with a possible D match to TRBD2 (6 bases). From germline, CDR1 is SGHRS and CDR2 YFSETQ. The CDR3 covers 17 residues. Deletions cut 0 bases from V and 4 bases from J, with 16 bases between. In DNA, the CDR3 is TGCGCCAGCAGCTTGGGAATCCTAGCGTCGGGCACCGGGGAGCTGTTTTTT. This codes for CASSLGILASGTGELFF.

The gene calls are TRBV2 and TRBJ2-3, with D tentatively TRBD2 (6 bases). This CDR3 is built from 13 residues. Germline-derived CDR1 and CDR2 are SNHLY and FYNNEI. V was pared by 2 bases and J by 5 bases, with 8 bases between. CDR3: CASSELGGDTQYF. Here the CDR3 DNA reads TGTGCCAGCAGTGAACTCGGGGGAGATACGCAGTATTTT.

CDR3 loop: CASSPSGAAYEQYF. CDR3 DNA: TGTGCCAGCAGCCCTAGCGGAGCTGCCTACGAGCAGTACTTC. The chain couples TRBV9 to TRBJ2-7, with TRBD2 matching 7 bases. Germline-derived CDR1 and CDR2 are SGDLS and YYNGEE. Trimming at V came to 4 bases and at J to 2 bases, leaving 6 bases not matched to a gene. The CDR3 sequence is 14 residues long.

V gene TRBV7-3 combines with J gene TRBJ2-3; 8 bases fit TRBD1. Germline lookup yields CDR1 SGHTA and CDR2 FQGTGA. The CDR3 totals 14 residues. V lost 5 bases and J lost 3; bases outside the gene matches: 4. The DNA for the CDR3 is TGTGCCAGCAGCCAGGGGGCGAGAACAGATACGCAGTATTTT. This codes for CASSQGARTDTQYF.

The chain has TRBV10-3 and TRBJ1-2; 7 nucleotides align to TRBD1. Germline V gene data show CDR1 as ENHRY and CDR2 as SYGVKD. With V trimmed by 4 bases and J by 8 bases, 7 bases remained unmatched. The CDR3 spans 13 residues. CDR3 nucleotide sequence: TGTGCCATCAGTGGGGGACAGATGACCGGCTACACCTTC. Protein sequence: CAISGGQMTGYTF.

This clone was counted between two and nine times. CDR3 amino acids: CASTPWDRNQPQHF. CDR3 coding DNA: TGTGCCAGCACCCCTTGGGACAGAAATCAGCCCCAGCATTTT. V usage is TRBV6-1 and J usage is TRBJ1-5, with 7 positions matching TRBD1. CDR3 length equals 14 residues. Trimming cost V 7 bases and J 4 bases; bases outside gene matches: 7. Germline assignment: CDR1 MNHNS and CDR2 SASEGT.

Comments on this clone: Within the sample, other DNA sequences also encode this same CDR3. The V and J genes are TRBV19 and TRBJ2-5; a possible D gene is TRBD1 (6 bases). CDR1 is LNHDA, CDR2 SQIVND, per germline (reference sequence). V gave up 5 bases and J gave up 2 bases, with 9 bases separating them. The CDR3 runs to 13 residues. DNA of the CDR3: TGTGCCAGTAGTCCCGGACAGCAAGAGACCCAGTACTTC. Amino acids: CASSPGQQETQYF.

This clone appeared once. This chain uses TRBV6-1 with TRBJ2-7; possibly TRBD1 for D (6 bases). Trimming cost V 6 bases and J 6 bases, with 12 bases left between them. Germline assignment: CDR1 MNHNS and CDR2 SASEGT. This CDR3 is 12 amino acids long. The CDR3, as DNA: TGTGCCAGCAGCGCGACAGGTATCGAGCAGTACTTC. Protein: CASSATGIEQYF.

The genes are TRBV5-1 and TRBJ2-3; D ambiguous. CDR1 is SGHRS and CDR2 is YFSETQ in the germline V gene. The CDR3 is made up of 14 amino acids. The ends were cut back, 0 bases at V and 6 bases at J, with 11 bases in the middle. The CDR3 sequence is CASSLGQVRDTQYF. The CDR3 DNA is TGCGCCAGCAGCTTGGGTCAGGTTCGGGATACGCAGTATTTT.

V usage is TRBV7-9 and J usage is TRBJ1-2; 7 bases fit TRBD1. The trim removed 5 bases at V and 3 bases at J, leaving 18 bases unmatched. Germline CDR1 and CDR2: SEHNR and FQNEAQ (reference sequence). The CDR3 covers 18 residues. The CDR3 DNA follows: TGTGCCAGCAGCGCTCAGGGAGTAAGGGGGCGGTCGGACTATGGCTACACCTTC. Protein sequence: CASSAQGVRGRSDYGYTF.

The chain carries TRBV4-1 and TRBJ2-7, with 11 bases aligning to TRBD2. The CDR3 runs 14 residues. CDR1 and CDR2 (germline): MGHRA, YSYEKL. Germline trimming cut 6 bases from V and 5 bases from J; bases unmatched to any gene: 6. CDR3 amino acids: CASSLGLAGHEQYF. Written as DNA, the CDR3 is TGCGCCAGCAGTCTTGGACTAGCGGGCCACGAGCAGTACTTC.

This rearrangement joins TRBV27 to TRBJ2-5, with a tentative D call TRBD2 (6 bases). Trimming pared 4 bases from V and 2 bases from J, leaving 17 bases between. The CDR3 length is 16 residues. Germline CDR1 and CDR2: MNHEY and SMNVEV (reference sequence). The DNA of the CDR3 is TGTGCCAGCAGTTACTTTCCGACTAGAGAACAAGAGACCCAGTACTTC. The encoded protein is CASSYFPTREQETQYF.

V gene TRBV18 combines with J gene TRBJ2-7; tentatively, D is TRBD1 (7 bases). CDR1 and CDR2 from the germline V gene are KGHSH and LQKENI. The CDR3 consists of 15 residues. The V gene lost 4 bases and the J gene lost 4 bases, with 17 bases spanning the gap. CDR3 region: CASSQPGQGGYEQYF. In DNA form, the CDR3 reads TGTGCCAGCTCACAACCAGGGCAGGGGGGATACGAGCAGTACTTC.

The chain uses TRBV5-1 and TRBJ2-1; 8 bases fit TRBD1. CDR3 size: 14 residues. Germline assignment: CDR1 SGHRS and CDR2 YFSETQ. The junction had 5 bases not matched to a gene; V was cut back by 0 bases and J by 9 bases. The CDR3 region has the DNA TGCGCCAGCAGCTTGGTCCAGGGGGCTTGTGAGCAGTTCTTC. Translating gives CASSLVQGACEQFF.

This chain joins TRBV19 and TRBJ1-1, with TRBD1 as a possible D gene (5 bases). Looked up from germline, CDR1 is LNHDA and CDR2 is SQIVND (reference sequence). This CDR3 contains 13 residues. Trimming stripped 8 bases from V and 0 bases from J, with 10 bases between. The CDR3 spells CASHRTMNTEAFF. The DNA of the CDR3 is TGTGCCAGTCACAGGACCATGAACACTGAAGCTTTCTTT.

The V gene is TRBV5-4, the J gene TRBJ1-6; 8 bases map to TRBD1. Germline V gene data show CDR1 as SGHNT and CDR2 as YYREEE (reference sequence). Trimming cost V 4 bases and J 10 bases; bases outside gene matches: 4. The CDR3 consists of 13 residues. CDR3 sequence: CASSIDRGSPLHF. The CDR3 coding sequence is TGTGCCAGCAGCATAGACAGGGGCTCACCCCTCCACTTT.

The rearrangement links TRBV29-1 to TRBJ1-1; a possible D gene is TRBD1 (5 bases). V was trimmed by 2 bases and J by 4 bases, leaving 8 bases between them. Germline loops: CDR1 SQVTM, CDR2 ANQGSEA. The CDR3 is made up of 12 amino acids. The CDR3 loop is CSVERRATEAFF. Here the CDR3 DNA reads TGCAGCGTTGAACGCAGGGCCACTGAAGCTTTCTTT.

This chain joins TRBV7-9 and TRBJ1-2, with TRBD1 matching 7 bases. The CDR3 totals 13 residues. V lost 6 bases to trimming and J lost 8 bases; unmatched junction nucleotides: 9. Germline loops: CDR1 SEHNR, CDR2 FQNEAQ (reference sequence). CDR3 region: CASSRGRGDGYTF. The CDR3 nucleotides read TGTGCCAGCAGTAGGGGCAGGGGGGACGGCTACACCTTC.